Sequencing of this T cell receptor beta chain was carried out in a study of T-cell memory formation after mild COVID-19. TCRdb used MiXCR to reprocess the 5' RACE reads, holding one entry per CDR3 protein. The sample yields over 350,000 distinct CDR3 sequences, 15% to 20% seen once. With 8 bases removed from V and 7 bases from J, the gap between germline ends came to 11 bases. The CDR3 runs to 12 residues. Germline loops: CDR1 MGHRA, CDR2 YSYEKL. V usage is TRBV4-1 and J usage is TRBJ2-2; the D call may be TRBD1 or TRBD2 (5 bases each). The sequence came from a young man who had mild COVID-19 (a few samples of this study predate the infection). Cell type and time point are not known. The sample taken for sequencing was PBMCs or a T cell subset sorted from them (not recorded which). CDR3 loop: CASYGTDGELFF. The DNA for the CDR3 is TGCGCCAGCTACGGGACCGACGGGGAGCTGTTTTTT.